This TCR beta chain was recorded in a study of OX40 agonist ivuxolimab in advanced cancers. Across the study: Patients got intravenous ivuxolimab at 0.01 to 10 mg/kg every 2 weeks. Earlier treatment with anti-PD-1, anti-PD-L1 or anti-CTLA-4 was permitted, and about 40% had received some.

Notes on this clone: Its antigen is unknown.

Germline CDR1 SEHNR, CDR2 FQNEAQ (reference sequence). V dropped 0 bases and J dropped 2 bases, with 8 bases sitting between them. This CDR3 comprises 14 residues. General observations from the study: At 0.1 to 3.0 mg/kg, CD4+ and CD8+ blood T cells expanded clonally by week 6. Low normalized clonal expansion also occurred in some nonresponding patients.

TCRdb keeps only in-frame clones here, not all; method: immunoSEQ multiplex PCR. The sample has approximately 80,000 clones; 89% are singletons. The chain recombines TRBV7-9 with TRBJ2-7; unclear D gene. This material consisted of CD4+ or CD8+ T cells sorted from blood, taken in a trial of the OX40 agonist ivuxolimab. This TCR was sampled from an adult with an advanced solid tumor such as melanoma, head and neck, liver or kidney cancer. The CDR3 sequence: CASSLAPGTYEQYF. DNA of the CDR3: TGTGCCAGCAGCTTAGCCCCCGGAACCTACGAGCAGTACTTC.